The 25 T cell receptor beta chains below all came from one sample that was sequenced in a study of CD8+ T cells in alopecia areata. Stated treatment: oral pan-JAK inhibitor, 5-10 mg twice daily. Sequencing relied on a cDNA template that was reverse transcribed from extracted RNA. The repertoire was sequenced with immunoSEQ multiplex PCR; TCRdb's copy has only in-frame clones and lacks some. This sample has roughly 73,000 clones, with approximately 29% found just once. The input for sequencing was CD8+ T cells sorted from blood, taken at week 4, from a patient treated with tofacitinib. The receptor set was obtained from a human donor with alopecia areata.

This clone was observed a handful of times. J is TRBJ2-1 and V is TRBV7-2, with unresolved D. The V gene's germline CDR1 is SGHTA and CDR2 FQGNSA. There are 17 residues in the CDR3. Trimming cost V 4 bases and J 0 bases, with 16 bases left between them. CDR3 in DNA: TGTGCCAGCAGCTCAGTCCCCCGATGGAACTCCTACAATGAGCAGTTCTTC. Its translation is CASSSVPRWNSYNEQFF. The full variable domain, completed using reference TRBV7-2 and TRBJ2-1, is GAGVSQSPSNKVTEKGKDVELRCDPISGHTALYWYRQSLGQGLEFLIYFQGNSAPDKSGLPSDRFSAERTGGSVSTLTIQRTQQEDSAVYLCASSSVPRWNSYNEQFFGPGTRLTVL.

This clone showed up just a few times. The chain has TRBV18 and TRBJ2-7; D is possibly TRBD1 (5 bases). Per the germline V gene, CDR1 is KGHSH and CDR2 is LQKENI. V shed 6 bases and J shed 1 base, with 13 bases lying between them. There are 14 residues in the CDR3. The DNA of the CDR3 is TGTGCCAGCTCGACGAAGACAGATTCCTACGAGCAGTACTTC. Its translation: CASSTKTDSYEQYF.

The chain links TRBV29-1 to TRBJ2-1, with 13 bases identical to TRBD2. The CDR3 consists of 13 residues. The germline V gene encodes CDR1 SQVTM and CDR2 ANQGSEA. Trimming removed 6 bases from V and 9 bases from J; junction bases left unmatched: 5. CDR3 sequence: CSVVGLAGAEQFF. As DNA, the CDR3 is TGCAGCGTCGTTGGACTAGCGGGAGCTGAGCAGTTCTTC.

This clone was seen repeatedly, ten times or more. The chain carries TRBV9 and TRBJ1-1; D is unresolved. The CDR3 runs to 14 residues. V shed 3 bases and J shed 4 bases, with 13 bases lying between them. Germline loops: CDR1 SGDLS, CDR2 YYNGEE. Here the CDR3 DNA reads TGTGCCAGCAGCGCCGCCCCACGGGGCACTGAAGCTTTCTTT. This translates into CASSAAPRGTEAFF.

This clone was counted between two and nine times. The chain employs TRBV29-1 and TRBJ1-2; 8 bases fit TRBD1. After removal of 7 bases from V and 4 bases from J, the junction contained 5 bases not matched to a gene. The CDR3 is 12 residues long. Germline CDR1 is SQVTM and CDR2 is ANQGSEA. CDR3 sequence reads: CSALGQGYGYTF. The DNA for the CDR3 is TGCAGCGCCCTAGGACAGGGCTATGGCTACACCTTC. The entire variable domain, with the rest obtained from reference TRBV29-1 and TRBJ1-2, is as follows: SAVISQKPSRDICQRGTSLTIQCQVDSQVTMMFWYRQQPGQSLTLIATANQGSEATYESGFVIDKFPISRPNLTFSTLTVSNMSPEDSSIYLCSALGQGYGYTFGSGTRLTVV.

This chain joins TRBV25-1 and TRBJ2-5; 7 bases match TRBD1. V was pared by 3 bases and J by 1 base, with 2 bases of the junction left unmatched. CDR3 length: 14 amino acids. Germline-derived CDR1 and CDR2 are MGHDK and SYGVNS. Written as DNA, the CDR3 is TGTGCCAGCAGTGATGACAGGGCCCAAGAGACCCAGTACTTC. Amino acid sequence: CASSDDRAQETQYF. The full variable domain, its missing parts supplied by reference TRBV25-1 and TRBJ2-5, is EADIYQTPRYLVIGTGKKITLECSQTMGHDKMYWYQQDPGMELHLIHYSYGVNSTEKGDLSSESTVSRIRTEHFPLTLESARPSHTSQYLCASSDDRAQETQYFGPGTRLLVL.

The chain links TRBV7-8 to TRBJ2-7; TRBD2 is a possible D gene (6 bases). From germline, CDR1 is SGHVS and CDR2 FQNEAQ. Deletions cut 5 bases from V and 3 bases from J, with 26 bases between. The CDR3 totals 18 residues. CDR3 amino acids: CASSGSGTYLMTNYEQYF. CDR3 bases: TGTGCCAGCAGCGGATCCGGGACTTACTTAATGACAAACTACGAGCAGTACTTC.

The J gene is TRBJ2-2, the V gene TRBV30; D may be TRBD1 (6 bases). Germline V gives CDR1 GTSNPN, CDR2 SVGIG (reference sequence). This CDR3 comprises 13 residues. V lost 3 bases and J lost 6, with 11 bases in between. The CDR3 sequence: CAWSLTGSGELFF. For the CDR3, the DNA is TGTGCCTGGAGCCTGACAGGTTCCGGGGAGCTGTTTTTT. The complete variable domain, with remaining parts taken from reference TRBV30 and TRBJ2-2, reads SQTIHQWPATLVQPVGSPLSLECTVEGTSNPNLYWYRQAAGRGLQLLFYSVGIGQISSEVPQNLSASRPQDRQFILSSKKLLLSDSGFYLCAWSLTGSGELFFGEGSRLTVL.

As to this clone: Relative to the germline gene, one junction end is altered; a read error may explain this. The CDR3 DNA reads TGTGCCATCAGTGAGGGTAGCGGGGCGACCTACGAGCAGTACTTC. This codes for CAISEGSGATYEQYF. This chain joins TRBV6-1 and TRBJ2-7; the match to TRBD2 covers 8 bases. There are 15 residues in the CDR3. Germline V lookup: CDR1 MNHNS, CDR2 SASEGT.

The chain uses TRBV11-1 and TRBJ2-1; 11 bases map to TRBD2. The CDR3 has 16 amino acids. V lost 2 bases, J lost 8 bases, and 8 bases stayed unmatched. The germline gives CDR1 SGHAT, CDR2 FQDESV (reference sequence). The DNA for the CDR3 is TGTGCCAGCAGCTTAAAGTCTAGCGGGAGGTCCTATGAGCAGTTCTTC. Amino acids: CASSLKSSGRSYEQFF.

This clone was counted only a few times. V gene TRBV9 combines with J gene TRBJ2-7; possibly TRBD1 for D (6 bases). Germline V gives CDR1 SGDLS, CDR2 YYNGEE. V lost 3 bases, J lost 5 bases, and 15 bases lay in between. CDR3 length: 14 amino acids. The CDR3 DNA reads as TGTGCCAGCAGCGCAACAGGGACGAGCCACGAGCAGTACTTC. Translation: CASSATGTSHEQYF.

This chain connects TRBV29-1 to TRBJ2-7; D gene ambiguous. This CDR3 has 12 residues. Germline V CDR1 and CDR2: SQVTM, ANQGSEA. Trimming cost V 5 bases and J 2 bases, with 10 bases left between them. The CDR3 nucleotides read TGCAGCGTTCTGGCTCACGCCTACGAGCAGTACTTC. It yields the protein CSVLAHAYEQYF.

This clone was detected only a few times. This sequence joins TRBV7-8 and TRBJ2-1, with 9 bases matching TRBD2. CDR3 length: 14 residues. V was clipped by 5 bases and J by 8 bases; unmatched bases: 7. Per the germline V gene, CDR1 is SGHVS and CDR2 is FQNEAQ. The CDR3 DNA reads TGTGCCAGCAGCCCTCGGGTAGCGGGAGATGAGCAGTTCTTC. This encodes CASSPRVAGDEQFF.

The chain carries TRBV29-1 and TRBJ2-7; possible D gene TRBD2, 6 bases. Germline V lookup: CDR1 SQVTM, CDR2 ANQGSEA. The ends were cut back, 2 bases at V and 7 bases at J, with 18 bases in the middle. The CDR3 totals 14 residues. The CDR3 DNA follows: TGCAGCGTTGAATCGGCAGAGCGGGTTGGGGAGCAGTACTTC. It codes for CSVESAERVGEQYF.

The chain has TRBV29-1 and TRBJ2-5, with D hard to call. Germline CDR1 SQVTM, CDR2 ANQGSEA. This CDR3 has 14 amino acids. V was shortened by 5 bases and J by 3 bases, with 16 bases between the two germline ends. Here the CDR3 DNA reads TGCAGCGTTTTAGGGAACCCAATGAAAGAGACCCAGTACTTC. Translating gives CSVLGNPMKETQYF.

This sequence joins TRBV29-1 and TRBJ2-2; D unresolved. This CDR3 comprises 11 residues. Between the trimmed V and J ends, which lost 4 bases and 3 bases, there was a span of 3 bases. The V gene's germline CDR1 is SQVTM and CDR2 ANQGSEA. This chain's CDR3 is CSVVYTGELFF. As DNA, the CDR3 is TGCAGCGTTGTGTACACCGGGGAGCTGTTTTTT.

The V call is TRBV15, the J call TRBJ2-5, with D hard to call. V lost 8 bases and J lost 6, with 10 bases in between. Per the germline V gene, CDR1 is LNHNV and CDR2 is YYDKDF (reference sequence). The CDR3 consists of 11 residues. The CDR3 reads CATGGAQTQYF. CDR3 bases: TGTGCCACCGGTGGTGCACAGACCCAGTACTTC.

There are a few counts of this clone. The chain recombines TRBV30 with TRBJ2-1, with 10 bases aligning to TRBD2. Per the germline V gene, CDR1 is GTSNPN and CDR2 is SVGIG (reference sequence). After removal of 3 bases from V and 8 bases from J, the junction contained 7 bases not matched to a gene. The CDR3 extends over 14 amino acids. CDR3 nucleotide sequence: TGTGCCTGGAGGACCCTAGCGGGAGATTATGAGCAGTTCTTC. Protein product: CAWRTLAGDYEQFF.

This clone was counted a few times. The J gene is TRBJ2-3, the V gene TRBV15; TRBD1 might be the D (5 bases). Germline lookup yields CDR1 LNHNV and CDR2 YYDKDF (reference sequence). The CDR3 length is 13 residues. Trimming took 0 bases from V and 8 from J, leaving 9 bases between them. This chain's CDR3 is CATSRDRAATQYF. CDR3 DNA sequence: TGTGCCACCAGCAGAGACAGGGCGGCTACGCAGTATTTT.

Only a few counts were recorded for this clone. A read error is likely here: a far larger clone is one base away. The V call is TRBV5-4, the J call TRBJ1-1; no definite D call. The CDR3 length is 15 residues. Germline V gene data show CDR1 as SGHNT and CDR2 as YYREEE (reference sequence). Deletions cut 0 bases from V and 6 bases from J, with 15 bases between. CDR3 sequence: CASSLVPGRNSEAFF. CDR3 DNA: TGTGCCAGCAGCTTGGTCCCGGGGAGGAATTCTGAAGCTTTCTTT.

The chain has TRBV6-6 and TRBJ2-1; D perhaps matches TRBD1 (7 bases). This CDR3 has 15 residues. Trimming stripped 6 bases from V and 7 bases from J, with 19 bases between. Germline CDR1 is MNHNY and CDR2 is SVGAGI (reference sequence). CDR3 nucleotide sequence: TGTGCCAGCAGCACCGGACAGGAGGGGTGGAATGAGCAGTTCTTC. Its protein product is CASSTGQEGWNEQFF.

The chain combines TRBV5-1 with TRBJ2-1; D remains unclear. V gave up 2 bases and J gave up 7 bases, with 10 bases separating them. The CDR3 covers 13 residues. Germline CDR1 SGHRS, CDR2 YFSETQ. CDR3 amino acids: CASSFWEGNEQFF. The CDR3 DNA sequence: TGCGCCAGCAGCTTCTGGGAAGGGAATGAGCAGTTCTTC.

The chain recombines TRBV5-1 with TRBJ2-7; D might be TRBD1 (7 bases). The J call is in doubt because the DNA end fits TRBJ2-4 better. In germline, CDR1 is SGHRS, CDR2 YFSETQ. This CDR3 comprises 14 residues. The CDR3 reads CASSLDQGGNIQYF. The CDR3 region has the DNA TGCGCCAGCAGCTTAGACCAGGGGGGAAACATTCAGTACTTC.

The chain has TRBV7-9 and TRBJ1-5; D is undetermined. V was trimmed by 4 bases and J by 6 bases, leaving 10 bases between them. The CDR3 covers 13 residues. Germline V gives CDR1 SEHNR, CDR2 FQNEAQ (reference sequence). The DNA of the CDR3 is TGTGCCAGCAGCTCCTCTACCACTCAGCCCCAGCATTTT. This encodes CASSSSTTQPQHF. The variable domain in full, completed from reference TRBV7-9 and TRBJ1-5, reads DTGVSQNPRHKITKRGQNVTFRCDPISEHNRLYWYRQTLGQGPEFLTYFQNEAQLEKSRLLSDRFSAERPKGSFSTLEIQRTEQGDSAMYLCASSSSTTQPQHFGDGTRLSIL.

This clone came up a few times. This sequence joins TRBV7-8 and TRBJ2-7; 12 bases agree with TRBD2. Germline V gene lookup returns CDR1 SGHVS and CDR2 FQNEAQ. The J segment lost 2 bases and the V segment lost 6 bases, leaving 2 bases of the junction unmatched. The CDR3 contains 14 residues. The CDR3 sequence: CASSWTSGAYEQYF. In DNA form, the CDR3 reads TGTGCCAGCAGTTGGACTAGCGGGGCCTACGAGCAGTACTTC. The full variable domain, rest sourced from reference TRBV7-8 and TRBJ2-7, is GAGVSQSPRYKVAKRGQDVALRCDPISGHVSLFWYQQALGQGPEFLTYFQNEAQLDKSGLPSDRFFAERPEGSVSTLKIQRTQQEDSAVYLCASSWTSGAYEQYFGPGTRLTVT.